A selection of T cell receptor beta chains follows, all from one sample in a study of CD8 T cells in ankylosing spondylitis. TCRdb ran MiXCR on the 5' RACE reads and lists one entry per CDR3 protein. The table shows fewer than 550,000 distinct CDR3 sequences, with approximately 5.3% occurring only once. The sample consisted of blood, either unsorted or a sorted T cell fraction (not recorded which). These receptors were collected from a male donor with ankylosing spondylitis. CDR3s include the opening cysteine and the closing phenylalanine or tryptophan. The D gene is left open where the match is weak. Some rows mark clone size as missing; the rest say once, few, many or name a class of expanded clone.

TRBJ1-6 11 many . TRBV20-1 TGCAGTGCTAGCAGGGAATCACCCCTCCACTTT CSASRESPLHF
TRBJ1-2 14 . . TRBV18 TGTGCCAGCTCACCCCCGGCAGAATACTATGGCTACACCTTC CASSPPAEYYGYTF
TRBJ2-3 15 . . TRBV7-9 TGTGCCAGCAGCTTAATGGGGGGGCTGACAGATACGCAGTATTTT CASSLMGGLTDTQYF
TRBJ1-1 15 . TRBD1 TRBV2 TGTGCCAGCAGAGCTGACAGGGAATATAAGCCTGAAGCTTTCTTT CASRADREYKPEAFF
TRBJ1-2 14 many TRBD1 TRBV7-9 TGTGCCAGCAGCCGGACAGGGGAGAACTATGGCTACACCTTC CASSRTGENYGYTF
TRBJ2-1 15 many . TRBV20-1 TGCAGTGCTAGGTCGGACCTCTGGTCCTACAATGAGCAGTTCTTC CSARSDLWSYNEQFF
TRBJ2-7 13 many . TRBV10-3 TGTGCCATCAGTGAAGGCGATCCCTACGAGCAGTACTTC CAISEGDPYEQYF
TRBJ1-5 14 many TRBD1 TRBV20-1 TGCAGTGCTTACCGCCGGGACAGTAATCAGCCCCAGCATTTT CSAYRRDSNQPQHF
TRBJ2-3 14 few . TRBV5-6 TGTGCCAGCAGCTTGGAGTGGCTCACAGATACGCAGTATTTT CASSLEWLTDTQYF
TRBJ2-3 15 many . TRBV11-1 TGTGCCAGCAGCTTACTCGGGGACAGCACAGATACGCAGTATTTT CASSLLGDSTDTQYF
TRBJ2-7 12 many . TRBV28 TGTGCCAGCAGGACCTACACGGGCGAGCAGTACTTC CASRTYTGEQYF
TRBJ1-1 15 many . TRBV5-6 TGTGCCAGCAGCGCGGGAGCCCCTGGGGCCACTGAAGCTTTCTTT CASSAGAPGATEAFF
TRBJ2-3 16 many . TRBV27 TGTGCCAGCAGTTTTTACTGGCAGTCTAGCACAGATACGCAGTATTTT CASSFYWQSSTDTQYF
TRBJ2-3 16 many . TRBV5-1 TGCGCCAGCAGCTTGGCCCTCGACAGGTTTAAGGATACGCAGTATTTT CASSLALDRFKDTQYF
TRBJ1-2 14 many . TRBV5-4 TGTGCCAGCAGCGCCCGACAGAACTACTATGGCTACACCTTC CASSARQNYYGYTF
TRBJ2-7 14 few . TRBV14 TGTGCCAGCAGCGCGTTCAGGGGAACCTACGAGCAGTACTTC CASSAFRGTYEQYF
TRBJ2-1 18 few . TRBV6-1 TGTGCCAGCAGTGGAAGTTGGCTTATCCCCACGGGGTACAATGAGCAGTTCTTC CASSGSWLIPTGYNEQFF
TRBJ1-2 13 . . TRBV3-1 TGTGGCAGCAGCTGGAGGGCTGACTATGGCTACACCTTC CGSSWRADYGYTF
TRBJ2-5 12 . . TRBV7-2 TGTGCCAGCAGCTTATGGTTGGAGACCCAGTACTTC CASSLWLETQYF
TRBJ2-2 15 few . TRBV5-6 TGTGCCAGCAGCTTGGAAGGGGGAACGGCCGGGGAGCTGTTTTTT CASSLEGGTAGELFF
TRBJ2-2 16 many TRBD1 TRBV7-9 TGTGCCAGCAGCTTGGCAGGGGGCGCGAACACCGGGGAGCTGTTTTTT CASSLAGGANTGELFF
TRBJ2-1 15 many . TRBV15 TGTGCCACCAGCAGAGATCTGGGGGGATACAATGAGCAGTTCTTC CATSRDLGGYNEQFF
TRBJ2-7 14 many TRBD1 TRBV9 TGTGCCAGCAGCGTTGGGACAGTCGAGGCCGAGCAGTACTTC CASSVGTVEAEQYF
TRBJ2-5 13 many TRBD1 TRBV29-1 TGCAGCGCGGTGACAGGGGATGGCGAGACCCAGTACTTC CSAVTGDGETQYF
TRBJ2-2 15 few TRBD1 TRBV10-2 TGCGCCAGCACCCGGGACAGGGGCCTCACCGGGGAGCTGTTTTTT CASTRDRGLTGELFF
TRBJ2-7 15 . TRBD1 TRBV7-2 TGTGCCAGCACCGACCGGGACAGGGGATCCTACGAGCAGTACTTC CASTDRDRGSYEQYF
TRBJ2-2 14 many TRBD1 TRBV5-1 TGCGCCAGCAGCTGGGACAGGAACACCGGGGAGCTGTTTTTT CASSWDRNTGELFF
TRBJ1-2 12 many . TRBV5-1 TGCGCCAGCAGCTCAGGGGTCTATGGCTACACCTTC CASSSGVYGYTF
TRBJ2-1 13 many . TRBV15 TGTGCCACCAGCGAAAAAGGGGGTTATGAGCAGTTCTTC CATSEKGGYEQFF
TRBJ2-1 14 many . TRBV5-1 TGCGCCAGCAGCTTGTCGGCTAGCTGGAGTGAGCAGTTCTTC CASSLSASWSEQFF
TRBJ2-1 15 . . TRBV5-5 TGTGCCAGCAGCCCGGGGCTCCTCGGGAGAAATGAGCAGTTCTTC CASSPGLLGRNEQFF
TRBJ1-5 14 many . TRBV20-1 TGCAGTGCTAGAGTTAGAGGTAGCAATCAGCCCCAGCATTTT CSARVRGSNQPQHF
TRBJ1-3 14 many . TRBV5-1 TGCGCCAGCAGCTACGGGACACAAGGAAACACCATATATTTT CASSYGTQGNTIYF